The 30 T cell receptor beta chains below come from one sample, sequenced in a study of PD-1 blockade in mismatch repair-deficient tumors. Using immunoSEQ multiplex PCR, the repertoire was profiled, and TCRdb retains in-frame clones only, with some absent. Among tens of thousands of clones listed, 70% to 80% were seen once. The sequencing here drew on peripheral blood, taken 4 weeks after starting pembrolizumab. The receptors originated from an adult with mismatch repair-deficient cancer.

J is TRBJ2-3 and V is TRBV5-4; TRBD1 aligns across 11 bases. V dropped 4 bases and J dropped 5; count of bases not matched to a gene: 6. CDR3 length equals 15 residues. Germline V gene data show CDR1 as SGHNT and CDR2 as YYREEE (reference sequence). The CDR3 nucleotides are TGTGCCAGCAGCCCACGGACAGGGGGCAAAGATACGCAGTATTTT. Its protein product is CASSPRTGGKDTQYF.

V and J are TRBV5-1 and TRBJ2-5, with 7 bases lining up with TRBD1. The V and J ends lost 3 bases and 2 bases, in that order; junction bases with no gene match: 1. CDR1 and CDR2 (germline): SGHRS, YFSETQ. This CDR3 spans 13 amino acids. The CDR3, as DNA: TGCGCCAGCAGCTGGGACAGACAAGAGACCCAGTACTTC. Its translation: CASSWDRQETQYF. The full variable domain, with the rest looked up from reference TRBV5-1 and TRBJ2-5, is KAGVTQTPRYLIKTRGQQVTLSCSPISGHRSVSWYQQTPGQGLQFLFEYFSETQRNKGNFPGRFSGRQFSNSRSEMNVSTLELGDSALYLCASSWDRQETQYFGPGTRLLVL.

The chain combines TRBV19 with TRBJ2-7; no clear D. The CDR3 contains 15 residues. Trimming took off 3 bases at V and 0 bases at J, with 12 bases between the two ends. CDR1 LNHDA and CDR2 SQIVND come from the germline V gene (reference sequence). CDR3 sequence reads: CASSMGSGFSYEQYF. As DNA, the CDR3 is TGTGCCAGTAGTATGGGTTCCGGGTTCTCCTACGAGCAGTACTTC.

This clone was detected a few times. This rearrangement joins TRBV5-6 to TRBJ1-2; 10 bases fit TRBD1. The V gene end was trimmed by 5 bases and the J gene end by 3 bases; junction bases not matched to a gene: 4. CDR1 and CDR2 (germline): SGHDT, YYEEEE. The length of the CDR3 is 14 residues. The CDR3 region has the DNA TGTGCCAGCAGAGGACAGGGGGTATACTATGGCTACACCTTC. Translating gives CASRGQGVYYGYTF.

The rearrangement joins TRBV7-2 to TRBJ2-7; D gene ambiguous. Trimming pared 0 bases from V and 0 bases from J, leaving 6 bases between. This CDR3 has 14 amino acids. Looked up from germline, CDR1 is SGHTA and CDR2 is FQGNSA. CDR3 sequence: CASSLARNSYEQYF. CDR3 bases: TGTGCCAGCAGCTTAGCCAGGAACTCCTACGAGCAGTACTTC. Based on the CDR3 plus reference TRBV7-2 and TRBJ2-7, the full variable domain is GAGVSQSPSNKVTEKGKDVELRCDPISGHTALYWYRQSLGQGLEFLIYFQGNSAPDKSGLPSDRFSAERTGGSVSTLTIQRTQQEDSAVYLCASSLARNSYEQYFGPGTRLTVT.

This chain connects TRBV7-9 to TRBJ2-1; no firm D call. Germline V gene data show CDR1 as SEHNR and CDR2 as FQNEAQ (reference sequence). The CDR3 extends over 11 amino acids. V gave up 8 bases and J gave up 9 bases, with 11 bases separating them. The CDR3: CASGPTPEQFF. In DNA, the CDR3 is TGTGCCAGCGGACCCACGCCTGAGCAGTTCTTC.

The V call is TRBV7-9, the J call TRBJ1-5; D remains unclear. The CDR3 contains 12 residues. Germline CDR1 is SEHNR and CDR2 is FQNEAQ (reference sequence). V was cut by 4 bases and J by 7 bases, with 8 bases left in between. In nucleotides, the CDR3 is TGTGCCAGCAGCTCTGGCGTACAGCCCCAGCATTTT. Amino acid sequence: CASSSGVQPQHF. The full variable domain, its missing parts supplied by reference TRBV7-9 and TRBJ1-5, is DTGVSQNPRHKITKRGQNVTFRCDPISEHNRLYWYRQTLGQGPEFLTYFQNEAQLEKSRLLSDRFSAERPKGSFSTLEIQRTEQGDSAMYLCASSSGVQPQHFGDGTRLSIL.

This rearrangement joins TRBV5-1 to TRBJ2-2; D uncertain. In germline, CDR1 is SGHRS, CDR2 YFSETQ. Trimming shortened V by 0 bases and J by 1 base, and 4 bases separated the two germline ends. There are 14 residues in the CDR3. CDR3 sequence reads: CASSLGRNTGELFF. As DNA, the CDR3 is TGCGCCAGCAGCTTGGGTCGGAACACCGGGGAGCTGTTTTTT.

The chain employs TRBV30 and TRBJ2-7, with 15 bases matching TRBD2. The V and J ends lost 1 base and 7 bases, in that order; junction bases with no gene match: 17. This CDR3 is built from 19 residues. The germline CDR1 and CDR2 sequences are GTSNPN and SVGIG (reference sequence). The CDR3 nucleotides are TGTGCCTGGAGTGCGGGTCGACCCCTGGGACTAGCGGGGGGCTTTGAGCAGTACTTC. It yields the protein CAWSAGRPLGLAGGFEQYF.

V usage is TRBV30 and J usage is TRBJ1-2, with D unresolved. V was cut by 0 bases and J by 4 bases, with 18 bases left in between. The CDR3 is 16 amino acids. The germline gives CDR1 GTSNPN, CDR2 SVGIG (reference sequence). The CDR3 loop is CAWSVFSVRRSYGYTF. The CDR3 DNA reads as TGTGCCTGGAGTGTATTCTCCGTGAGGAGAAGCTATGGCTACACCTTC.

V gene TRBV14 combines with J gene TRBJ1-2; TRBD1 might be the D (5 bases). Germline CDR1 SGHDN, CDR2 FVKESK. Trimming stripped 1 base from V and 4 bases from J, with 10 bases between. This CDR3 comprises 14 residues. CDR3 sequence (DNA): TGTGCCAGCAGCCAAGCGGGGGTCCTCTATGGCTACACCTTC. Translating gives CASSQAGVLYGYTF.

The chain links TRBV28 to TRBJ2-5; a weak D match, TRBD2 (6 bases). Trimming stripped 3 bases from V and 5 bases from J, with 22 bases between. The CDR3 is 17 residues long. Germline V gene sequence: CDR1 MDHEN, CDR2 SYDVKM. Here the CDR3 reads CASSLFLDLARMETQYF. In DNA form, the CDR3 reads TGTGCCAGCAGTTTGTTTCTCGACCTAGCGAGAATGGAGACCCAGTACTTC.

The chain uses TRBV29-1 and TRBJ1-1, with D possibly being TRBD1 (5 bases). The CDR3 has 16 residues. Germline values: CDR1 SQVTM, CDR2 ANQGSEA. V lost 1 base and J lost 3, with 18 bases in between. CDR3 DNA sequence: TGCAGCGTTGAAGGTGCAGCGGGGCGATGGGACACTGAAGCTTTCTTT. This encodes CSVEGAAGRWDTEAFF.

The V and J genes are TRBV5-1 and TRBJ2-3, with D perhaps TRBD2 (6 bases). V lost 2 bases, J lost 0 bases, and 13 bases lay in between. This CDR3 region has 16 residues. The germline V gene has CDR1 SGHRS and CDR2 YFSETQ. The CDR3: CASSFVRDGSTDTQYF. The CDR3 DNA is TGCGCCAGCAGCTTCGTGCGGGACGGTAGCACAGATACGCAGTATTTT. Full variable domain (missing parts from reference TRBV5-1 and TRBJ2-3): KAGVTQTPRYLIKTRGQQVTLSCSPISGHRSVSWYQQTPGQGLQFLFEYFSETQRNKGNFPGRFSGRQFSNSRSEMNVSTLELGDSALYLCASSFVRDGSTDTQYFGPGTRLTVL.

The chain carries TRBV5-6 and TRBJ2-5; D not resolved. Near its end, the DNA agrees better with TRBJ2-7, so the J call may be wrong. Germline CDR1 SGHDT, CDR2 YYEEEE. The CDR3 is 13 amino acids. The CDR3 DNA is TGTGCCAGCAGCCTAGGACGGTCCTACGAGCAGTACTTC. It translates to CASSLGRSYEQYF.

The rearrangement uses TRBV28 and TRBJ1-2; D is uncertain. V gave up 3 bases and J gave up 4 bases, with 12 bases separating them. The CDR3 consists of 14 residues. Looked up from germline, CDR1 is MDHEN and CDR2 is SYDVKM. DNA of the CDR3: TGTGCCAGCAGTTTGGGTTCGTGGGCCTATGGCTACACCTTC. Protein product: CASSLGSWAYGYTF.

V usage is TRBV19 and J usage is TRBJ1-5; 9 nucleotides match TRBD1. The CDR3 covers 15 residues. V trimming: 3 bases; J trimming: 4 bases; junction bases outside the gene matches: 4. Germline V gene lookup returns CDR1 LNHDA and CDR2 SQIVND (reference sequence). The CDR3 sequence is CASSMSGQGNQPQHF. The CDR3 DNA reads TGTGCCAGTAGTATGTCAGGACAGGGGAATCAGCCCCAGCATTTT.

This clone has only a few counts. V is TRBV21-1 and J is TRBJ1-5. TRBV21-1 is a pseudogene locus. The CDR3 loop spans 14 amino acids. In DNA form, the CDR3 reads TGTGCCAGCAGCAAGACGGATAGCAATCAGCCCCAGCATTTT. Protein product: CASSKTDSNQPQHF.

The CDR3 sequence is CASSLGGANYGYTF. CDR3 nucleotide sequence: TGTGCCAGCAGCTTGGGAGGGGCTAACTATGGCTACACCTTC. The chain couples TRBV11-2 to TRBJ1-2; D may be TRBD1 (5 bases). Germline CDR1 reads SGHAT; CDR2 reads FQNNGV. The CDR3 consists of 14 residues. V lost 3 bases to trimming and J lost 0 bases, with 8 bases between them.

J is TRBJ2-1 and V is TRBV5-6, with D possibly TRBD2 on 5 matching bases. Germline V gene data show CDR1 as SGHDT and CDR2 as YYEEEE. The V end lost 6 bases, the J end lost 3 bases, and 25 bases lay between the germline ends. The CDR3 sequence is 18 residues long. The CDR3 nucleotides read TGTGCCAGCACTCCTACAATGCTAGCCACCTCGAGCTACAATGAGCAGTTCTTC. Translating gives CASTPTMLATSSYNEQFF.

The chain couples TRBV5-4 to TRBJ2-2; possible D gene TRBD2, 5 bases. The CDR3 is 14 residues long. V was clipped by 2 bases and J by 4 bases, with 9 bases between them. Germline CDR1 and CDR2: SGHNT and YYREEE (reference sequence). This CDR3 is CASSLRGSTGELFF. The CDR3 region has the DNA TGTGCCAGCAGCTTACGAGGGAGCACCGGGGAGCTGTTTTTT. Filled out from reference TRBV5-4 and TRBJ2-2, the complete variable domain reads ETGVTQSPTHLIKTRGQQVTLRCSSQSGHNTVSWYQQALGQGPQFIFQYYREEENGRGNFPPRFSGLQFPNYSSELNVNALELDDSALYLCASSLRGSTGELFFGEGSRLTVL.

On this clone itself: Other DNA sequences of this sample code for an identical CDR3. V usage is TRBV30 and J usage is TRBJ2-1; D not resolved. V lost 2 bases and J lost 5, with 7 bases in between. Germline CDR1 GTSNPN, CDR2 SVGIG (reference sequence). The CDR3 length is 12 residues. The CDR3 DNA reads as TGTGCCTGGAGTCCACTGGACAATGAGCAGTTCTTC. It yields the protein CAWSPLDNEQFF.

This clone was seen just once. The V gene is TRBV11-1, the J gene TRBJ2-3; D call uncertain. This CDR3 spans 15 amino acids. V lost 1 base, J lost 0 bases, and 8 bases lay in between. Germline CDR1 reads SGHAT; CDR2 reads FQDESV (reference sequence). The CDR3 region is CASSLEGSSTDTQYF. Written as DNA, the CDR3 is TGTGCCAGCAGCTTAGAGGGTTCTAGCACAGATACGCAGTATTTT.

This chain joins TRBV5-5 and TRBJ2-3, with D perhaps matching TRBD1 (6 bases). The CDR3 sequence is 14 residues long. Trimming left V 4 bases short and J 4 bases short, with 13 bases between. CDR1 is SGHKS, CDR2 YYEKEE, per germline (reference sequence). The CDR3 sequence: CASSPTGYADTQYF. The CDR3, as DNA: TGTGCCAGCAGCCCTACAGGGTATGCAGATACGCAGTATTTT.

The V gene is TRBV5-4, the J gene TRBJ2-1; D unclear. Germline values: CDR1 SGHNT, CDR2 YYREEE (reference sequence). Trimming removed 0 bases from V and 6 bases from J, with 4 bases in between. The CDR3 spans 12 residues. CDR3 in DNA: TGTGCCAGCAGCTTGGGAGGCAATGAGCAGTTCTTC. The encoded protein is CASSLGGNEQFF.

CDR3 coding DNA: TGTGCCAGCAGTGATACCCGGAGGGGCCACAATGAGCAGTTCTTC. Its translation is CASSDTRRGHNEQFF. The genes are TRBV6-1 and TRBJ2-1; perhaps TRBD2 as D (6 bases). The V and J ends lost 3 bases and 5 bases respectively, with 14 bases between them. CDR1 and CDR2 from the germline V gene are MNHNS and SASEGT. CDR3 length: 15 residues.

This rearrangement joins TRBV5-6 to TRBJ1-1; 7 bases align to TRBD1. CDR1 is SGHDT, CDR2 YYEEEE, per germline. V shed 7 bases and J 1 base; nucleotides not matched to a gene: 7. This CDR3 comprises 14 residues. CDR3 sequence: CASGRGQQNTEAFF. The CDR3 DNA reads as TGTGCCAGCGGACGGGGACAGCAGAACACTGAAGCTTTCTTT.

V gene TRBV2 combines with J gene TRBJ1-5; 10 positions match TRBD1. With V trimmed by 5 bases and J by 7 bases, 5 bases remained unmatched. Germline V gene lookup returns CDR1 SNHLY and CDR2 FYNNEI. This CDR3 spans 14 amino acids. CDR3 nucleotides: TGTGCCAGCAGTCTGACAGGGGGCGTACAGCCCCAGCATTTT. It yields the protein CASSLTGGVQPQHF.

The chain couples TRBV21-1 to TRBJ1-5; TRBD1 is taken as the D call from the table, unchecked against the DNA. TRBV21-1 is deemed a pseudogene. The CDR3 extends over 15 amino acids. CDR3 amino acids: CASSKNGAGYQPQHF. As DNA, the CDR3 is TGTGCCAGCAGCAAAAATGGGGCAGGGTATCAGCCCCAGCATTTT.

The rearrangement joins TRBV27 to TRBJ1-2; 8 bases map to TRBD1. J was trimmed by 5 bases and V by 1 base; bases with no gene match: 12. CDR1 is MNHEY, CDR2 SMNVEV, per germline (reference sequence). The CDR3 is 17 residues long. This chain's CDR3 is CASSLFSPGQADYGYTF. The CDR3, as DNA: TGTGCCAGCAGTTTATTCAGCCCGGGACAGGCTGATTATGGCTACACCTTC.